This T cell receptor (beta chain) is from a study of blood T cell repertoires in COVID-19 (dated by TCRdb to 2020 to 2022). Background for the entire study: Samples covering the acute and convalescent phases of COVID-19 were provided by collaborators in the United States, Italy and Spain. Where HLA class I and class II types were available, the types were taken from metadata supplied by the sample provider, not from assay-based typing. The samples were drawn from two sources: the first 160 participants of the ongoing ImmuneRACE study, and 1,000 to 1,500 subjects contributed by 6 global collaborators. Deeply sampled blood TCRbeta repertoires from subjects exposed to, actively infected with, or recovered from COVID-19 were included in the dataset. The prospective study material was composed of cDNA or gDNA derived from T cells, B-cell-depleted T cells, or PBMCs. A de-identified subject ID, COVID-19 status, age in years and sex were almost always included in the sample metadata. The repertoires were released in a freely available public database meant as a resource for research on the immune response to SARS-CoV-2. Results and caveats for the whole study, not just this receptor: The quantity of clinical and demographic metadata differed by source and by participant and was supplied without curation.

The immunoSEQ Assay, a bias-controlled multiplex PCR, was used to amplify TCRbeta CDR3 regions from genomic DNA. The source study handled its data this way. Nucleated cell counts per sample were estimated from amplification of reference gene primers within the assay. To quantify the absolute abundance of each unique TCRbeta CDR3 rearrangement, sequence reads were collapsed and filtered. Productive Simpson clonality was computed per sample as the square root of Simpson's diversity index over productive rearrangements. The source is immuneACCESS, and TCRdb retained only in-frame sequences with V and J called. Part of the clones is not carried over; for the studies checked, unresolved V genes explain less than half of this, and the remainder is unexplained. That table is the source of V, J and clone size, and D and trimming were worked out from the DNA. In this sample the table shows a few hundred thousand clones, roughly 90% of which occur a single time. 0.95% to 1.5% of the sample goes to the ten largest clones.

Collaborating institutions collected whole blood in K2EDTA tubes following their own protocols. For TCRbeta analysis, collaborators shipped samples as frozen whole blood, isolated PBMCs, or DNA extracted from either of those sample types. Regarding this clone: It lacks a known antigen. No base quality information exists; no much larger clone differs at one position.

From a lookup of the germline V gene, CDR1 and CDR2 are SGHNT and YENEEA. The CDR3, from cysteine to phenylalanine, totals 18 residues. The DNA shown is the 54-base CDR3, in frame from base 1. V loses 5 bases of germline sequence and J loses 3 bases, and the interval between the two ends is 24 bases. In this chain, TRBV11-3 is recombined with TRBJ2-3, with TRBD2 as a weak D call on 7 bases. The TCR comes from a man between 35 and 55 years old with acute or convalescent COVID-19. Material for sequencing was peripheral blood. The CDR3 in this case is CASSNLSVGGRETDTQYF. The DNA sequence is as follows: TGTGCCAGCAGCAACCTGAGTGTCGGGGGGCGGGAGACAGATACGCAGTATTTT. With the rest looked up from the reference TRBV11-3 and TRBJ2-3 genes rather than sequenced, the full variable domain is EAGVVQSPRYKIIEKKQPVAFWCNPISGHNTLYWYLQNLGQGPELLIRYENEEAVDDSQLPKDRFSAERLKGVDSTLKIQPAELGDSAVYLCASSNLSVGGRETDTQYFGPGTRLTVL.